These 27 T cell receptor beta chains share one sample of origin, sequenced in a study of CD8 T cells in ankylosing spondylitis. Study-level findings and limits: A motif in TCR beta, a set of roughly eight highly homologous variants, appeared characteristic of ankylosing spondylitis blood.

No cognate antigen is known for these TCRs. TCRdb re-called the 5' RACE reads with MiXCR, one entry per CDR3 protein. The profile shows roughly 300,000 distinct CDR3 sequences, approximately 8.2% of them singletons. Sequencing was done on a sample of blood, either unsorted or a sorted T cell fraction (not recorded which). All receptors come from a male donor with ankylosing spondylitis.

The table lists this clonotype with a few counts. The genes are TRBV11-2 and TRBJ2-1; 10 bases fit TRBD2. The V gene end was trimmed by 3 bases and the J gene end by 4 bases; junction bases not matched to a gene: 12. Germline V gives CDR1 SGHAT, CDR2 FQNNGV. This CDR3 comprises 18 residues. CDR3 in DNA: TGTGCCAGCAGCTTTCCCGGGACTAGCGTACGAAATTACAATGAGCAGTTCTTC. Translating it yields CASSFPGTSVRNYNEQFF.

The table lists this clonotype with many counts. Written as DNA, the CDR3 is TGTGCCAGCAGCAAAATTATCGGGGACAGCCCGGAGCAGTACTTC. Amino acid sequence: CASSKIIGDSPEQYF. The V call is TRBV5-5, the J call TRBJ2-7; TRBD1 aligns across 7 bases. Losses at the gene ends were 4 bases for V and 7 bases for J; bases not matched to a gene: 14. This CDR3 has 15 amino acids. CDR1 is SGHKS and CDR2 is YYEKEE in the germline V gene (reference sequence). The complete variable domain, with remaining parts taken from reference TRBV5-5 and TRBJ2-7, reads DAGVTQSPTHLIKTRGQQVTLRCSPISGHKSVSWYQQVLGQGPQFIFQYYEKEERGRGNFPDRFSARQFPNYSSELNVNALLLGDSALYLCASSKIIGDSPEQYFGPGTRLTVT.

Ten or more counts support this clonotype. V usage is TRBV12-3 or TRBV12-4 and J usage is TRBJ1-1; D is perhaps TRBD1 (6 bases). V lost 3 bases to trimming and J lost 6 bases, with 14 bases between them. The CDR3 extends over 14 amino acids. CDR3 in DNA: TGTGCCAGCAGTTTGCCACAGGGAGGCCCTGAAGCTTTCTTT. Encoded protein: CASSLPQGGPEAFF.

In this sample, this clonotype turned up many times. The genes are TRBV11-1 and TRBJ2-1; 7 bases align to TRBD2. V dropped 4 bases and J dropped 8; count of bases not matched to a gene: 20. Germline V gene lookup returns CDR1 SGHAT and CDR2 FQDESV (reference sequence). This CDR3 has 18 amino acids. The CDR3 region has the DNA TGTGCCAGCAGCTCATTGGTCGCCCTTGGCGGGAGTCGGGATGAGCAGTTCTTC. Its protein is CASSSLVALGGSRDEQFF.

This clonotype was counted at least ten times. The chain carries TRBV29-1 and TRBJ2-2; D is possibly TRBD1 (6 bases). Trimming cost V 4 bases and J 1 base, with 10 bases left between them. The CDR3 is 14 amino acids. CDR1 is SQVTM and CDR2 is ANQGSEA in the germline V gene. The CDR3 region is CSVGNRVNTGELFF. CDR3 DNA: TGCAGCGTTGGAAACAGGGTGAACACCGGGGAGCTGTTTTTT.

This clonotype was counted between two and nine times. This chain uses TRBV19 with TRBJ1-2, with D unresolved. Germline V gene sequence: CDR1 LNHDA, CDR2 SQIVND (reference sequence). This CDR3 contains 12 residues. Between the trimmed V and J ends, which lost 4 bases and 6 bases, there was a span of 9 bases. CDR3 amino acids: CASSTWIHGYTF. In DNA, the CDR3 is TGTGCCAGTAGTACGTGGATCCATGGCTACACCTTC.

The chain employs TRBV20-1 and TRBJ2-1; D not resolved. CDR1 is DFQATT and CDR2 is SNEGSKA in the germline V gene (reference sequence). Trimming stripped 6 bases from V and 0 bases from J, with 27 bases between. The CDR3 extends over 19 amino acids. For the CDR3, the DNA is TGCAGTGCCCTAGGGCTCGAACACGCTACTACCTCCTCCTACAATGAGCAGTTCTTC. It specifies CSALGLEHATTSSYNEQFF.

V gene TRBV5-1 combines with J gene TRBJ2-1, with D hard to call. The V gene lost 0 bases and the J gene lost 0 bases, with 7 bases spanning the gap. Germline assignment: CDR1 SGHRS and CDR2 YFSETQ. The CDR3 extends over 15 amino acids. CDR3 DNA sequence: TGCGCCAGCAGCTTGGCCCCCTACTCCTACAATGAGCAGTTCTTC. Protein sequence: CASSLAPYSYNEQFF.

In this sample, this clonotype turned up a few times. V usage is TRBV11-2 and J usage is TRBJ2-7; 9 nucleotides align to TRBD2. The V and J ends lost 5 bases and 2 bases, in that order; junction bases with no gene match: 1. CDR1 SGHAT and CDR2 FQNNGV come from the germline V gene. This CDR3 comprises 13 residues. The CDR3 here is CASSGGRAYEQYF. As DNA, the CDR3 is TGTGCCAGCAGCGGCGGGAGGGCCTACGAGCAGTACTTC.

This clonotype was counted a few times. The CDR3 region is CASSLTGQGEAFF. CDR3 in DNA: TGTGCCAGCAGTCTAACTGGACAGGGCGAGGCTTTCTTT. The J gene is TRBJ1-1, the V gene TRBV3-1, with TRBD1 matching over 8 bases. The V gene end was trimmed by 6 bases and the J gene end by 11 bases; junction bases not matched to a gene: 11. The germline V gene has CDR1 LGHDT and CDR2 YNNKEL (reference sequence). The CDR3 length is 13 residues.

V is TRBV2 and J is TRBJ2-1, with 7 bases aligning to TRBD2. J lost 9 bases, V lost 6 bases, and 11 bases had no gene match. Germline-derived CDR1 and CDR2 are SNHLY and FYNNEI. The CDR3 spans 14 residues. The CDR3 DNA follows: TGTGCCAGCAGGGCCCTAGCGCCGGGGGGTGAGCAGTTCTTC. As protein: CASRALAPGGEQFF.

The rearrangement links TRBV29-1 to TRBJ2-7; weak D call: TRBD1 (5 bases). Trimming removed 1 base at V and 9 bases at J, with 10 bases between. Germline V gene sequence: CDR1 SQVTM, CDR2 ANQGSEA. This CDR3 region has 11 residues. Written as DNA, the CDR3 is TGCAGCGTTGAAGGGGGCAAGGGGCAGTACTTC. Encoded protein: CSVEGGKGQYF.

At least ten counts were recorded for this clonotype. The genes are TRBV29-1 and TRBJ2-4; D is unresolved. In germline, CDR1 is SQVTM, CDR2 ANQGSEA. Trimming shortened V by 6 bases and J by 0 bases, and 12 bases separated the two germline ends. This CDR3 comprises 14 residues. In DNA, the CDR3 is TGCAGCGTCTCCGGACGGTTAGCCAAAAACATTCAGTACTTC. Amino acids: CSVSGRLAKNIQYF.

This clonotype showed up many times. V and J are TRBV6-1 and TRBJ1-5; maybe TRBD1 (5 bases). This CDR3 spans 14 amino acids. Germline assignment: CDR1 MNHNS and CDR2 SASEGT. The ends were cut back, 6 bases at V and 3 bases at J, with 12 bases in the middle. CDR3 in amino acids: CASRADSYNQPQHF. CDR3 in DNA: TGTGCCAGCAGAGCAGACAGCTACAATCAGCCCCAGCATTTT.

This clonotype appeared a few times. The gene calls are TRBV5-1 and TRBJ2-3, with 8 bases aligning to TRBD2. In germline, CDR1 is SGHRS, CDR2 YFSETQ. The CDR3 is 16 residues long. The V and J ends lost 0 bases and 4 bases, in that order; junction bases with no gene match: 7. The CDR3 nucleotides are TGCGCCAGCAGCTTGGCGGCGGGAGGTAACGCAGATACGCAGTATTTT. This codes for CASSLAAGGNADTQYF.

This clonotype was recorded many times. This chain links TRBV7-8 with TRBJ2-7; 7 bases are a match to TRBD2. Germline CDR1 SGHVS, CDR2 FQNEAQ. V lost 4 bases, J lost 3 bases, and 9 bases stayed unmatched. The CDR3 consists of 15 residues. CDR3 loop: CASSSRRETHYEQYF. The CDR3 DNA sequence: TGTGCCAGCAGCTCCCGGCGGGAGACTCACTACGAGCAGTACTTC.

V usage is TRBV6-1 and J usage is TRBJ2-7; 8 bases align to TRBD2. CDR1 is MNHNS, CDR2 SASEGT, per germline. Trimming removed 0 bases from V and 3 bases from J; junction bases left unmatched: 7. CDR3 length: 16 amino acids. In DNA, the CDR3 is TGTGCCAGCAGTGAAGCGCTGTCGGGAGGGCTCTACGAGCAGTACTTC. As protein: CASSEALSGGLYEQYF.

This chain connects TRBV4-2 to TRBJ2-1; a possible D gene is TRBD2 (5 bases). Germline V CDR1 and CDR2: LGHNA, YNFKEQ. This CDR3 contains 15 residues. Trimming took 1 base from V and 5 from J, leaving 12 bases between them. CDR3 bases: TGTGCCAGCAGCCAAGTTAATAGGGAGAACAATGAGCAGTTCTTC. This codes for CASSQVNRENNEQFF.

DNA of the CDR3: TGTGCCAGCAGCTTAGTCGGGATACCCTACGAGCAGTACTTC. Translating gives CASSLVGIPYEQYF. The chain couples TRBV11-2 to TRBJ2-7, with TRBD2 as a possible D gene (5 bases). CDR3 length: 14 residues. Germline-derived CDR1 and CDR2 are SGHAT and FQNNGV. V lost 1 base, J lost 2 bases, and 9 bases lay in between.

This clonotype was seen ten or more times. The chain links TRBV20-1 to TRBJ1-5, with TRBD1 matching over 8 bases. V trimming: 0 bases; J trimming: 5 bases; junction bases outside the gene matches: 6. The CDR3 length is 15 residues. The germline CDR1 and CDR2 sequences are DFQATT and SNEGSKA (reference sequence). CDR3 amino acids: CSARDTGTGYQPQHF. In DNA form, the CDR3 reads TGCAGTGCTAGAGATACGGGGACAGGCTATCAGCCCCAGCATTTT.

This clonotype was counted only a few times. The rearrangement uses TRBV6-4 and TRBJ1-2; TRBD1 is a possible D gene (5 bases). The V end lost 2 bases, the J end lost 8 bases, and 12 bases lay between the germline ends. This CDR3 has 13 residues. The germline V gene encodes CDR1 MRHNA and CDR2 SNTAGT. CDR3 nucleotides: TGTGCCAGCAGTGACCCGCCAGGGACCGGCTACACCTTC. This translates into CASSDPPGTGYTF.

This clonotype was observed many times. J is TRBJ1-1 and V is TRBV3-1; TRBD1 is a possible D gene (6 bases). Trimming cost V 4 bases and J 4 bases, with 13 bases left between them. Per germline, CDR1 LGHDT and CDR2 YNNKEL (reference sequence). The length of the CDR3 is 14 residues. DNA of the CDR3: TGTGCCAGCAGCCTACAGGGTCGGGGCACTGAAGCTTTCTTT. Amino acids: CASSLQGRGTEAFF. The full variable domain, completed using reference TRBV3-1 and TRBJ1-1, is DTAVSQTPKYLVTQMGNDKSIKCEQNLGHDTMYWYKQDSKKFLKIMFSYNNKELIINETVPNRFSPKSPDKAHLNLHINSLELGDSAVYFCASSLQGRGTEAFFGQGTRLTVV.

This clonotype was observed at least ten times. This chain uses TRBV28 with TRBJ2-5; 8 bases match TRBD2. The CDR3 has 15 residues. With V trimmed by 5 bases and J by 0 bases, 5 bases remained unmatched. Germline V gives CDR1 MDHEN, CDR2 SYDVKM. CDR3 DNA: TGTGCCAGCAGTCGAGCGGGAGACAACCAAGAGACCCAGTACTTC. As protein: CASSRAGDNQETQYF.

This clonotype has more than one count but fewer than ten. V is TRBV27 and J is TRBJ2-1, with D perhaps TRBD1 or TRBD2 (6 bases each). This CDR3 contains 13 residues. The V gene's germline CDR1 is MNHEY and CDR2 SMNVEV (reference sequence). Trimming took 8 bases from V and 4 from J, leaving 12 bases between them. The chain's CDR3 is CASGGHRYNEQFF. In nucleotides, the CDR3 is TGTGCCAGCGGGGGGCACAGGTACAATGAGCAGTTCTTC.

The chain carries TRBV3-1 and TRBJ2-2; TRBD2 matches at 10 bases. The CDR3 spans 14 residues. Germline V CDR1 and CDR2: LGHDT, YNNKEL (reference sequence). J was trimmed by 5 bases and V by 5 bases; bases with no gene match: 2. The CDR3 protein is CASSISGRTGELFF. The CDR3 DNA is TGTGCCAGCAGCATTAGCGGGAGGACCGGGGAGCTGTTTTTT.

The genes are TRBV7-9 and TRBJ2-7, with TRBD2 as a possible D gene (6 bases). V dropped 9 bases and J dropped 5 bases, with 11 bases sitting between them. This CDR3 is 11 amino acids long. The germline V gene has CDR1 SEHNR and CDR2 FQNEAQ (reference sequence). The CDR3 sequence: CASMEGNEQYF. The CDR3 nucleotides are TGTGCCAGTATGGAGGGAAACGAGCAGTACTTC.

The chain recombines TRBV19 with TRBJ2-1, with TRBD2 identical over 9 bases. Per germline, CDR1 LNHDA and CDR2 SQIVND (reference sequence). With V trimmed by 7 bases and J by 0 bases, 4 bases remained unmatched. The CDR3 is 15 residues long. CDR3 protein: CASKASGNSYNEQFF. DNA for the CDR3: TGTGCCAGTAAGGCTAGCGGGAACTCCTACAATGAGCAGTTCTTC.